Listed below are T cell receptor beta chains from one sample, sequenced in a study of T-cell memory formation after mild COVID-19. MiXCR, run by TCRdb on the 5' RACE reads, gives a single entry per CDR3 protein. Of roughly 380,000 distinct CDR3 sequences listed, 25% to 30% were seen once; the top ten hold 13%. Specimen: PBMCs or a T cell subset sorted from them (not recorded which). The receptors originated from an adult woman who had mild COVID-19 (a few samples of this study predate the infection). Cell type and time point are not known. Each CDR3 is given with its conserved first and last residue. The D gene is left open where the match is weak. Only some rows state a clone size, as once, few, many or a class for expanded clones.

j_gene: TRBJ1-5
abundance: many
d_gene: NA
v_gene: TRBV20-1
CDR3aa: CSARDRGTVSYGNQPQHF
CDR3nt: TGCAGTGCTAGAGATAGGGGGACTGTTAGTTATGGCAATCAGCCCCAGCATTTT

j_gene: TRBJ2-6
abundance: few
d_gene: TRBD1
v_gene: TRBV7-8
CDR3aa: CASSPRTGEESGANVLTF
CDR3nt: TGTGCCAGCAGCCCCAGGACAGGGGAGGAGTCCGGGGCCAACGTCCTGACTTTC

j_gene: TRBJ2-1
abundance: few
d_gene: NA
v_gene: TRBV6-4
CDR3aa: CASSVLWRAGEQFF
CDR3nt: TGTGCCAGCAGTGTCTTGTGGAGGGCAGGGGAGCAGTTCTTC

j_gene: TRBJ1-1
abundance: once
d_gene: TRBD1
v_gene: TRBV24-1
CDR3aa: CATSDNGQGATEAFF
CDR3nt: TGTGCCACCAGTGATAACGGACAGGGGGCTACTGAAGCTTTCTTT

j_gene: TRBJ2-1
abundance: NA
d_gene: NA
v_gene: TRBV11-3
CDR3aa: CASSPGTPMQFF
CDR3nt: TGTGCCAGCAGCCCAGGTACACCAATGCAGTTCTTC

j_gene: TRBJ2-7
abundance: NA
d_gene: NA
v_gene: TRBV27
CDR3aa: CASSLLGEQYF
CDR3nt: TGTGCCAGCAGTTTACTGGGCGAGCAGTACTTC

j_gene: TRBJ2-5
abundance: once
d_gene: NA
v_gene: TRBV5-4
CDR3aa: CASSLGTQQETQYF
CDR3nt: TGTGCCAGCAGTTTGGGGACACAGCAAGAGACCCAGTACTTC

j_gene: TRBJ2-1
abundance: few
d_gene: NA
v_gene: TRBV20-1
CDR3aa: CSAARPLANEQFF
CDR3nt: TGCAGTGCTGCCCGTCCCCTAGCGAATGAGCAGTTCTTC

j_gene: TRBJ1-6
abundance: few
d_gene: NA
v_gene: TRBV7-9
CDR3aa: CASSLESSPLHF
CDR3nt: TGTGCCAGCAGCTTAGAATCCTCACCCCTCCACTTT

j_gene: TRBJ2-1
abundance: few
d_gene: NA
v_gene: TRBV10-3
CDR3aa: CAIARREHEQFF
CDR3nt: TGTGCCATCGCACGAAGGGAACATGAGCAGTTCTTC

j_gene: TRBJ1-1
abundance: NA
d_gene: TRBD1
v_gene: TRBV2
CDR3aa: CASSGQGVTEAFF
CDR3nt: TGTGCCAGCAGTGGACAGGGTGTAACTGAAGCTTTCTTT

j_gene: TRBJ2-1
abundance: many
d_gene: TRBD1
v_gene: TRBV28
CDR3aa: CASSLPWQGAALSYNEQFF
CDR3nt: TGTGCCAGCAGTTTACCGTGGCAGGGGGCGGCCCTCTCCTACAATGAGCAGTTCTTC

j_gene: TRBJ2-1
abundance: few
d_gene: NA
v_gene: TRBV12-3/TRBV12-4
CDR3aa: CASSSRNHFVALSFDEQFF
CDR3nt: TGTGCCAGCAGTTCGAGGAATCACTTCGTCGCCCTTTCCTTCGATGAGCAGTTCTTC

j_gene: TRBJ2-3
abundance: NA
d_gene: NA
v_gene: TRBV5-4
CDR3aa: CASSFGTLRRPDTQYF
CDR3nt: TGTGCCAGCAGCTTTGGAACTTTACGGAGACCAGATACGCAGTATTTT

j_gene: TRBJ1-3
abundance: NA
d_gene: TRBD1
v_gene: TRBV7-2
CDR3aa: CASSLPGQGGNTIYF
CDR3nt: TGTGCCAGCAGCCTCCCGGGACAGGGTGGAAACACCATATATTTT

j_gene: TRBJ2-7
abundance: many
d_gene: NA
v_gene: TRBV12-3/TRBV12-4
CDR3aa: CASSPRHGVYEQYF
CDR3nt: TGTGCCAGCAGTCCGAGACACGGTGTCTACGAGCAGTACTTC

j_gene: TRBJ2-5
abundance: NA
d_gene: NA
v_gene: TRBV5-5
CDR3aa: CASRREVNPYQETQYF
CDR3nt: TGTGCCAGCCGGAGAGAGGTCAATCCGTACCAAGAGACCCAGTACTTC

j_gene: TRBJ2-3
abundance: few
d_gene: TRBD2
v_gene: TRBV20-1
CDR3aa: CSASSRGGGPSTDTQYF
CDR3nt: TGCAGTGCTAGTTCCCGCGGCGGGGGACCTAGCACAGATACGCAGTATTTT

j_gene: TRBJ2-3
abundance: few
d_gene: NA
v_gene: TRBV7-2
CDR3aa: CASSPRGGGRDTQYF
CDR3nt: TGTGCCAGCAGCCCTAGGGGGGGGGGCCGGGATACGCAGTATTTT

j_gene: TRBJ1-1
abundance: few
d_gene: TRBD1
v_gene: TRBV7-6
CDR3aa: CASSFGGQGDTEAFF
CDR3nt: TGTGCCAGCAGCTTTGGAGGACAGGGGGACACTGAAGCTTTCTTT

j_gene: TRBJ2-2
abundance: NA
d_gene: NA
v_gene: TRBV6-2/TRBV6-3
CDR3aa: CASSYDTYTGELFF
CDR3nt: TGTGCCAGCAGTTACGACACCTACACCGGGGAGCTGTTTTTT

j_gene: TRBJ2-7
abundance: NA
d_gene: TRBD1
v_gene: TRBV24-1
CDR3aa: CATSDPKDRDEQYF
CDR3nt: TGTGCCACCAGTGATCCGAAAGACAGGGACGAGCAGTACTTC

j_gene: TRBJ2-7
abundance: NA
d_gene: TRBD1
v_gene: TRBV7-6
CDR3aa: CASSLAPGQGAREQYF
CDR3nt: TGTGCCAGCAGCTTAGCACCGGGACAGGGGGCGAGGGAGCAGTACTTC

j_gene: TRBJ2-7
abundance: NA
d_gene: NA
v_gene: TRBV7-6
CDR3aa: CASSLGLDYEQYF
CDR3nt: TGTGCCAGCAGCTTAGGGTTGGACTACGAGCAGTACTTC